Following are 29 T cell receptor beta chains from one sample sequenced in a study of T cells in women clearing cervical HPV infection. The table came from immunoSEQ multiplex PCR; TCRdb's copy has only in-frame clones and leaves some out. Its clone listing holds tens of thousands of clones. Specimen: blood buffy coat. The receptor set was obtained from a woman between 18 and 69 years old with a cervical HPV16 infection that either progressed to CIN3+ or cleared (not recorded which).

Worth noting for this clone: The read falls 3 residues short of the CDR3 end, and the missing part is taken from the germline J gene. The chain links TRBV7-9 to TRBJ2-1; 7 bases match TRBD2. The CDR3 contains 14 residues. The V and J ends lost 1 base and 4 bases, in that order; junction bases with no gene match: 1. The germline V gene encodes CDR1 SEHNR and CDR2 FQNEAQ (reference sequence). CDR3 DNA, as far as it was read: TGTGCCAGCAGCTTAGTACTAGCGTACAATGAG. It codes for CASSLVLAYNE. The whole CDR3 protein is CASSLVLAYNEQFF.

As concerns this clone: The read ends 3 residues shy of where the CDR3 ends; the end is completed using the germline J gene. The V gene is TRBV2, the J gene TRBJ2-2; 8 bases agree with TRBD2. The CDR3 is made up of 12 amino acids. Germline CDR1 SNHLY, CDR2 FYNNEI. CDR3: CASSAREEKLFF. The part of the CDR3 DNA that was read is TGTGCCAGCAGTGCGCGGGAGGAAAAG.

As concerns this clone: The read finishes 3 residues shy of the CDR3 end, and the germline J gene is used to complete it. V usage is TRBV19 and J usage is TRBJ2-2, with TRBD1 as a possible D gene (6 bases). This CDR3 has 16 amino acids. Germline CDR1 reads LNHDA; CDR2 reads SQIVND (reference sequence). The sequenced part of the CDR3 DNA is TGTGCCAGTAGTTTTGCTGAGGTCAGGGGTGGCTCACCG. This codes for CASSFAEVRGGSP. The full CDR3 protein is CASSFAEVRGGSPLFF.

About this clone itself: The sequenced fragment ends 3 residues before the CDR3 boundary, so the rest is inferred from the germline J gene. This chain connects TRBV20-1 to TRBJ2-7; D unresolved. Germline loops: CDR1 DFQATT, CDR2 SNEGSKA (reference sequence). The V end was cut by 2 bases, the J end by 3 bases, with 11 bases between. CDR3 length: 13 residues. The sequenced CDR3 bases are TGCAGTGCTAGACCCATAGTCCTCTACGAG. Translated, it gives CSARPIVLYE. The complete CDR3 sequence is CSARPIVLYEQYF.

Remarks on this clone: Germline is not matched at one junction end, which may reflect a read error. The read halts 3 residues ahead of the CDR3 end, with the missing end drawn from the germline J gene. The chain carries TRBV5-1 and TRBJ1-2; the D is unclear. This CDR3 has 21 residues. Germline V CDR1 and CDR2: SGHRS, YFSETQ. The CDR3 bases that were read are TGCGCCAGCATGGGCAGGCCTCACAATCGGCAGACTCTGCTACCTAGCTATGGT. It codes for CASMGRPHNRQTLLPSYG. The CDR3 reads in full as CASMGRPHNRQTLLPSYGYTF.

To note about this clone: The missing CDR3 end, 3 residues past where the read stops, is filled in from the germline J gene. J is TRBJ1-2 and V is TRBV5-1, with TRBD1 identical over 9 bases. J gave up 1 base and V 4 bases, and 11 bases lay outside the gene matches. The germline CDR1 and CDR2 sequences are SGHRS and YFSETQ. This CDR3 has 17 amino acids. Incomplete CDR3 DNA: TGCGCCAGCAGCCCTCAGATTGGACAGGGGCTTAACTATGGC. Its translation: CASSPQIGQGLNYG. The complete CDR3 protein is CASSPQIGQGLNYGYTF.

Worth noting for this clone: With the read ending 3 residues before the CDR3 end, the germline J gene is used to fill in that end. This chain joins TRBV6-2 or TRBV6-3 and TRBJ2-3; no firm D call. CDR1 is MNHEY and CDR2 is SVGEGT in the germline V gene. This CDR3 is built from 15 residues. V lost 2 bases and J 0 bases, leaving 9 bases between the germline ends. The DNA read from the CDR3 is TGTGCCAGCAGTTACGGGCACCCGAGCACAGATACG. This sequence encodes CASSYGHPSTDT. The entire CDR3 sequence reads CASSYGHPSTDTQYF.

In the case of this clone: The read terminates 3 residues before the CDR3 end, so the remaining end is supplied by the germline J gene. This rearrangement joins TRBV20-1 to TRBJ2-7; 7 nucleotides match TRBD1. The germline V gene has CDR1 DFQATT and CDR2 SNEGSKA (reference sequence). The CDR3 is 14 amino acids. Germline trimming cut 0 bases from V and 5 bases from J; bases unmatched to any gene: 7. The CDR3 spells CSARDADRRDEQYF. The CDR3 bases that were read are TGCAGTGCTAGAGATGCGGACAGGCGCGACGAG.

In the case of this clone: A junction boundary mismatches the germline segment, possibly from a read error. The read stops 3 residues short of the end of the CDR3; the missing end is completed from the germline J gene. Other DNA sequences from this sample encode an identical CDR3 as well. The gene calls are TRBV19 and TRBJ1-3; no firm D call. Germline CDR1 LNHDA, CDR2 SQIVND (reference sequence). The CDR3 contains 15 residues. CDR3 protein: CASSPPGSSGNTIYF. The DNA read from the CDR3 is TGTGCCAGTAGTCCGCCGGGTAGCTCTGGAAACACA.

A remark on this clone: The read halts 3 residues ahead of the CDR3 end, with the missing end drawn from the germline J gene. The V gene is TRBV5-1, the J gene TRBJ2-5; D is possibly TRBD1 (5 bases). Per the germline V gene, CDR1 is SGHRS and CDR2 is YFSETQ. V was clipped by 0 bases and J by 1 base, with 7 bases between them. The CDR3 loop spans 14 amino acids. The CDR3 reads CASSLGTSQETQYF. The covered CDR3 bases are TGCGCCAGCAGCTTGGGGACAAGCCAAGAGACC.

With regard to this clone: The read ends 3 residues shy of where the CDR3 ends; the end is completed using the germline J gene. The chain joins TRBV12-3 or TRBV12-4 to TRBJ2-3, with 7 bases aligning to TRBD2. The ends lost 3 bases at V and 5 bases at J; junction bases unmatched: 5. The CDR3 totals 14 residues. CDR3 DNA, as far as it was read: TGTGCCAGCAGTTTCTCGGGGGGACGAGATACG. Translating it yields CASSFSGGRDT. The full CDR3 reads CASSFSGGRDTQYF.

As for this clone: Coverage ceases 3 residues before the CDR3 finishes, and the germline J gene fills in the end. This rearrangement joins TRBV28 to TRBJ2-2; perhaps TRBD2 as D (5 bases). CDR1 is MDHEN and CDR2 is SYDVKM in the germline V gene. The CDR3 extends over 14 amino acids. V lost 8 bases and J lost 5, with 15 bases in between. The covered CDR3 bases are TGTGCCAGCCGAAGGACCCGCGGGACCGGGGAG. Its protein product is CASRRTRGTGE. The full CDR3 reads CASRRTRGTGELFF.

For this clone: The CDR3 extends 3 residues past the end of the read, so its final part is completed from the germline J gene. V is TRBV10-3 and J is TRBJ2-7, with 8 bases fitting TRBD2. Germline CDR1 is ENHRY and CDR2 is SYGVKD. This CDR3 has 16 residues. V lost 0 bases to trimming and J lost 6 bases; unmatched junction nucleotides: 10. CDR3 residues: CAISESRGVGRGEQYF. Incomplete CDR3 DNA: TGTGCCATCAGTGAGTCGCGGGGGGTAGGGCGGGGCGAG.

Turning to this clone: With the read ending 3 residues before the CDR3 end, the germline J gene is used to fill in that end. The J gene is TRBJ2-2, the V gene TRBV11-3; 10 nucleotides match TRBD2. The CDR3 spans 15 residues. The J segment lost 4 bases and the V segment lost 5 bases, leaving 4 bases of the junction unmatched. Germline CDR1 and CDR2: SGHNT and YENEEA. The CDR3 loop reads CASSIAGGFTGELFF. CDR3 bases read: TGTGCCAGCAGCATAGCGGGGGGTTTCACCGGGGAG.

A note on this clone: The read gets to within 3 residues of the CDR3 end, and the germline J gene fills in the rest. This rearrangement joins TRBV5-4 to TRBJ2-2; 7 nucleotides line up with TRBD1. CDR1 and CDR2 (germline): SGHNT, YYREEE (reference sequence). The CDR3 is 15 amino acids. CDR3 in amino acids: CASSTYDRANSPLFF. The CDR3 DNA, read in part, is TGTGCCAGCAGCACATACGACAGGGCTAATTCACCG.

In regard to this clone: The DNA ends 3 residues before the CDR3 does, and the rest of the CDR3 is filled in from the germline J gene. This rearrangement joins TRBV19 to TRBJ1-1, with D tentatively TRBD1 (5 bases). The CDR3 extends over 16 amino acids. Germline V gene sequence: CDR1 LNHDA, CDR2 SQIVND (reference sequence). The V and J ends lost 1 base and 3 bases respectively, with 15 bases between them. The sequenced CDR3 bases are TGTGCCAGTAGTATAGCAGGGTTCGGAGGAGACACTGAA. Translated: CASSIAGFGGDTE. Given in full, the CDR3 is CASSIAGFGGDTEAFF.

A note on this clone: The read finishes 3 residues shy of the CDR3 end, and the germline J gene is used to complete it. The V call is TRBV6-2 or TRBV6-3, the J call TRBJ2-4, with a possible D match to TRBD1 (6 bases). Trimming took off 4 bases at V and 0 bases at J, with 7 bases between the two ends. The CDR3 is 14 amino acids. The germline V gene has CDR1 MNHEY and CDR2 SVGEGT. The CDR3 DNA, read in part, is TGTGCCAGCAGTTCCAGGGGAGCCAAAAACATT. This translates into CASSSRGAKNI. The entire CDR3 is CASSSRGAKNIQYF.

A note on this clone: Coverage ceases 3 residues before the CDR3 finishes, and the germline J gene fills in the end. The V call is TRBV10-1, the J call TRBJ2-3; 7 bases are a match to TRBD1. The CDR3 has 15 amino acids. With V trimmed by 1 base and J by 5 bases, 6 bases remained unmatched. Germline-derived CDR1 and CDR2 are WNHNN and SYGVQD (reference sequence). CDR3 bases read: TGCGCCAGCAGTGAGTACAGGGGCAAGAAAGATACG. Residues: CASSEYRGKKDT. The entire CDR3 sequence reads CASSEYRGKKDTQYF.

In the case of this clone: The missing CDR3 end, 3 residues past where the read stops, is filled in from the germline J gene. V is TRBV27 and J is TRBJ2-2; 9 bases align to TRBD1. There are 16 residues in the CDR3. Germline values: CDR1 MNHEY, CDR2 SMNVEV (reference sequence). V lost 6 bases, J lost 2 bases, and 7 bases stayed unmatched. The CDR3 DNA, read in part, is TGTGCCAGCAGCCTAGGGACAGGGCCAAACACCGGGGAG. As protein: CASSLGTGPNTGE. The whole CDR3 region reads CASSLGTGPNTGELFF.

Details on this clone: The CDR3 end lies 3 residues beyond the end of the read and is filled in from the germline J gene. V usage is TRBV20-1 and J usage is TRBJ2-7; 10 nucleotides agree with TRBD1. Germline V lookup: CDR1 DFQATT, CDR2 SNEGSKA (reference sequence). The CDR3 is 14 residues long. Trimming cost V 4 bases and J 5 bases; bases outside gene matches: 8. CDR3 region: CSATAGTGDHEQYF. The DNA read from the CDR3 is TGCAGTGCTACCGCCGGGACAGGGGACCACGAG.

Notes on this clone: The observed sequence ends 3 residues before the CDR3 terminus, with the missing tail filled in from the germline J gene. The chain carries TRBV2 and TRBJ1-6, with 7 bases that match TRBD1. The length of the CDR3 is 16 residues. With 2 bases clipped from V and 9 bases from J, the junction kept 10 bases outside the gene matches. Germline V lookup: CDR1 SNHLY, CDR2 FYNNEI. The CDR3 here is CASSEFSTGRSSPLHF. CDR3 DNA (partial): TGTGCCAGCAGTGAATTTTCGACAGGGAGGAGTTCACCC.

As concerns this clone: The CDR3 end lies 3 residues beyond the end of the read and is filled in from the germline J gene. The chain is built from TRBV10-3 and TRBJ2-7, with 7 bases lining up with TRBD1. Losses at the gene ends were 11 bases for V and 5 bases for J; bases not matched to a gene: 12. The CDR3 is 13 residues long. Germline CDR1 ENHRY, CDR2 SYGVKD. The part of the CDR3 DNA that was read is TGTGCCCTCCGGGACAGTGTCCTCCACGAG. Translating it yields CALRDSVLHE. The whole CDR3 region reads CALRDSVLHEQYF.

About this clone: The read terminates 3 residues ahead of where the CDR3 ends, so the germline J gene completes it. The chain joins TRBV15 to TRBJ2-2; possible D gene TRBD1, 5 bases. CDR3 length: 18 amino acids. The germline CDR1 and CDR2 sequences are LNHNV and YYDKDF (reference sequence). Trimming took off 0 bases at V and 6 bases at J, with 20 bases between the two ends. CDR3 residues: CATSRDWGMGLISGELFF. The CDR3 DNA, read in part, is TGTGCCACCAGCAGAGATTGGGGAATGGGGCTTATCTCCGGGGAG. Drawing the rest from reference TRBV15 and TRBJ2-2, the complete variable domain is DAMVIQNPRYQVTQFGKPVTLSCSQTLNHNVMYWYQQKSSQAPKLLFHYYDKDFNNEADTPDNFQSRRPNTSFCFLDIRSPGLGDTAMYLCATSRDWGMGLISGELFFGEGSRLTVL.

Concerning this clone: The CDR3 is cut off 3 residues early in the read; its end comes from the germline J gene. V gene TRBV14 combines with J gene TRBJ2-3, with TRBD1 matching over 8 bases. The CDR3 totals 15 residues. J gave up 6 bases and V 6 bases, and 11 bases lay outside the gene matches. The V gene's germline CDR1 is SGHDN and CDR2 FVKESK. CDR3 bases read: TGTGCCAGCAGTCGAATTTCAGGGGGCTGGGATACG. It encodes CASSRISGGWDT. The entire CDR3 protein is CASSRISGGWDTQYF.

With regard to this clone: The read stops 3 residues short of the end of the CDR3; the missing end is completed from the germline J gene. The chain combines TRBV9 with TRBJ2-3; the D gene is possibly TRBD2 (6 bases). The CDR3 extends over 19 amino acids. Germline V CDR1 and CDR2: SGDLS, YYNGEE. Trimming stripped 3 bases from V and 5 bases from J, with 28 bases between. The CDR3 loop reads CASSGANRPGLFSGDTQYF. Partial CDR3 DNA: TGTGCCAGCAGCGGGGCCAATCGTCCGGGACTCTTTAGTGGAGATACG. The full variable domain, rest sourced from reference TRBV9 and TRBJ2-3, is DSGVTQTPKHLITATGQRVTLRCSPRSGDLSVYWYQQSLDQGLQFLIQYYNGEERAKGNILERFSAQQFPDLHSELNLSSLELGDSALYFCASSGANRPGLFSGDTQYFGPGTRLTVL.

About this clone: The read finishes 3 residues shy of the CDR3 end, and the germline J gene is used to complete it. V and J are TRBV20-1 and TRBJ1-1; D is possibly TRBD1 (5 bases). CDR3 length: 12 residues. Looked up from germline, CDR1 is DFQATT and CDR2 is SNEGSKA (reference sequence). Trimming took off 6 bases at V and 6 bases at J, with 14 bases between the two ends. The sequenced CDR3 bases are TGCAGTGCACCGGACGAAGGGGCTGAA. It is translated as CSAPDEGAE. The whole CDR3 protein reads CSAPDEGAEAFF.

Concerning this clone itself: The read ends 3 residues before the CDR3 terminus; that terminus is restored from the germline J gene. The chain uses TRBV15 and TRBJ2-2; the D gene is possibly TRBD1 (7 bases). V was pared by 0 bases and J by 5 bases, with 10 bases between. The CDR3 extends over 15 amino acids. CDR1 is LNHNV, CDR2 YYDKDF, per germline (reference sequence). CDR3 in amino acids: CATSRDRGRTGELFF. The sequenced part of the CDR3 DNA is TGTGCCACCAGCAGAGACAGGGGGAGGACCGGGGAG.

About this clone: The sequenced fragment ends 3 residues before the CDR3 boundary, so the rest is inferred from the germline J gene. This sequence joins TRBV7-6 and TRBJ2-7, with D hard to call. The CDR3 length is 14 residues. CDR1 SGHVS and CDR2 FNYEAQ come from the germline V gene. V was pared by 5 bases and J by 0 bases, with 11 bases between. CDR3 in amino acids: CASSPYQSSYEQYF. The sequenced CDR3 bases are TGTGCCAGCAGCCCGTACCAGTCCTCCTACGAG. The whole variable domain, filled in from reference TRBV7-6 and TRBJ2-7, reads GAGVSQSPRYKVTKRGQDVALRCDPISGHVSLYWYRQALGQGPEFLTYFNYEAQQDKSGLPNDRFSAERPEGSISTLTIQRTEQRDSAMYRCASSPYQSSYEQYFGPGTRLTVT.

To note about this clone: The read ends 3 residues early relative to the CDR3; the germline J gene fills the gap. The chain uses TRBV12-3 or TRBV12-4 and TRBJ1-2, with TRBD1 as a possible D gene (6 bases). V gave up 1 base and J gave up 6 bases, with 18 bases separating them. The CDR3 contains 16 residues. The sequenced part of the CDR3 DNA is TGTGCCAGCAGTTTAGTCCTAGCAGGGGCTATTGATGGC. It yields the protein CASSLVLAGAIDG. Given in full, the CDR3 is CASSLVLAGAIDGYTF.